This entry is about one TCR beta chain. The antigen is unknown. Libraries for TCRalpha and TCRbeta carried sample barcodes and unique molecular identifiers via 5'RACE. TCRdb processed the 5' RACE reads anew with MiXCR; each CDR3 protein has one entry. Among about 190,000 distinct CDR3 sequences listed, around 18% were seen once. The source of the sample is a study of T-cell memory formation after mild COVID-19. Findings and limits, study-wide: The main location of contracting CD4+ clones was CM and EM, and that of contracting CD8+ clones was EMRA. Clones shrinking from day 15 to 85 showed even CD4/CD8 mixes; later expanders tilted CD4+.

CDR1 LNHDA and CDR2 SQIVND come from the germline V gene (reference sequence). Trimming shortened V by 3 bases and J by 6 bases, and 12 bases separated the two germline ends. The CDR3 spans 14 residues. Sequenced input: PBMCs or a T cell subset sorted from them (not recorded which). The clonotype comes from an adult woman who had mild COVID-19 (a few samples of this study predate the infection). Cell type and time point are not known. The chain links TRBV19 to TRBJ2-1; a possible D gene is TRBD2 (5 bases). This chain's CDR3 is CASSIRVAGNEQFF. Here the CDR3 DNA reads TGTGCCAGTAGTATTCGGGTTGCGGGCAATGAGCAGTTCTTC.